The 19 T cell receptor beta chains below were found in one sample sequenced in a study of blood T cells in healthy people across ages. A second roughly 6 to 12 cycle PCR used barcoded and J-beta primers. A single record per CDR3 protein comes from TCRdb applying MiXCR to the 5' RACE reads. The table includes about 1.6 million distinct CDR3 sequences, 34% detected once. Sequencing was done on a sample of blood. Receptor source: a woman aged 30 to 39 in good health.

This clonotype was seen at least ten times. The V call is TRBV29-1, the J call TRBJ2-3, with 11 bases fitting TRBD1. Germline lookup yields CDR1 SQVTM and CDR2 ANQGSEA. The CDR3 loop spans 14 amino acids. Trimming cost V 6 bases and J 0 bases; bases outside gene matches: 2. Written as DNA, the CDR3 is TGCAGCGTGGGGACAGGGGGAAGCACAGATACGCAGTATTTT. This translates into CSVGTGGSTDTQYF.

This clonotype showed up just a few times. The chain joins TRBV18 to TRBJ2-7; 9 bases fit TRBD1. This CDR3 region has 15 residues. V lost 3 bases, J lost 2 bases, and 5 bases stayed unmatched. CDR1 is KGHSH, CDR2 LQKENI, per germline. CDR3 amino acids: CASSPGQGSTYEQYF. The CDR3 DNA reads as TGTGCCAGCTCACCGGGACAGGGCTCGACCTACGAGCAGTACTTC.

This clonotype has a handful of counts. A read error may produce the germline difference seen at one junction end. The J gene is TRBJ2-3, the V gene TRBV9, with a tentative D call TRBD2 (5 bases). The germline gives CDR1 SGDLS, CDR2 YYNGEE. The CDR3 loop spans 15 amino acids. CDR3 sequence (DNA): TGTGCCAGTAGCGTAGGAGTCACCGACACAGATACGCAGTATTTT. This gives the protein CASSVGVTDTDTQYF.

This chain connects TRBV6-5 to TRBJ1-1; D gene ambiguous. Trimming pared 5 bases from V and 2 bases from J, leaving 15 bases between. There are 15 residues in the CDR3. The V gene's germline CDR1 is MNHEY and CDR2 SVGAGI. CDR3 coding DNA: TGTGCCAGCAGTGCCGAGGGCCACCTTAACACTGAAGCTTTCTTT. This gives the protein CASSAEGHLNTEAFF.

V is TRBV5-5 and J is TRBJ1-1; the match to TRBD1 covers 10 bases. Trimming cost V 4 bases and J 5 bases; bases outside gene matches: 5. Germline V gene lookup returns CDR1 SGHKS and CDR2 YYEKEE (reference sequence). The CDR3 spans 14 residues. The CDR3 reads CASSKGQGITEAFF. CDR3 coding DNA: TGTGCCAGCAGCAAGGGACAGGGGATAACTGAAGCTTTCTTT.

At least ten counts were recorded for this clonotype. The V call is TRBV29-1, the J call TRBJ1-2; no clear D. The length of the CDR3 is 13 residues. Per the germline V gene, CDR1 is SQVTM and CDR2 is ANQGSEA. Trimming pared 2 bases from V and 2 bases from J, leaving 9 bases between. Here the CDR3 reads CSVEMDQNYGYTF. The CDR3 nucleotides are TGCAGCGTTGAAATGGACCAGAACTATGGCTACACCTTC.

The V and J genes are TRBV5-1 and TRBJ2-5; 15 nucleotides agree with TRBD2. In germline, CDR1 is SGHRS, CDR2 YFSETQ. V lost 8 bases and J lost 2; bases outside the gene matches: 13. The CDR3 length is 18 residues. CDR3: CASRLRGTSGRTQETQYF. CDR3 sequence (DNA): TGCGCCAGTCGCCTCCGGGGGACTAGCGGGAGGACTCAAGAGACCCAGTACTTC.

This rearrangement joins TRBV14 to TRBJ1-1; D unclear. Trimming cost V 4 bases and J 4 bases, with 25 bases left between them. The CDR3 is 18 amino acids. CDR1 and CDR2 (germline): SGHDN, FVKESK. CDR3 sequence (DNA): TGTGCCAGCAGCCCCTCTTCCGGGGTGCCCTTTTGGAGCACTGAAGCTTTCTTT. Translating it yields CASSPSSGVPFWSTEAFF.

This clonotype was counted only a few times. The chain combines TRBV28 with TRBJ2-5; maybe TRBD2 (5 bases). From germline, CDR1 is MDHEN and CDR2 SYDVKM. With 8 bases removed from V and 2 bases from J, the gap between germline ends came to 12 bases. The CDR3 has 13 amino acids. This chain's CDR3 is CASQRPGQETQYF. CDR3 DNA sequence: TGTGCCAGCCAGCGGCCCGGGCAAGAGACCCAGTACTTC.

This clonotype turned up a few times. The chain is built from TRBV4-1 and TRBJ2-3; 9 nucleotides agree with TRBD2. Per the germline V gene, CDR1 is MGHRA and CDR2 is YSYEKL. The CDR3 has 15 residues. V shed 3 bases and J 1 base; nucleotides not matched to a gene: 2. The CDR3 DNA reads as TGCGCCAGCAGCCAGAGGACTAGCGGCACAGATACGCAGTATTTT. Its translation: CASSQRTSGTDTQYF.

This clonotype has more than one count but fewer than ten. V and J are TRBV6-1 and TRBJ2-7; D may be TRBD1 or TRBD2 (5 bases each). Germline V gene data show CDR1 as MNHNS and CDR2 as SASEGT. V was trimmed by 1 base and J by 5 bases, leaving 12 bases between them. There are 14 residues in the CDR3. The CDR3 loop reads CASSEEGRDHEQYF. As DNA, the CDR3 is TGTGCCAGCAGTGAAGAAGGTAGGGACCACGAGCAGTACTTC.

V is TRBV28 and J is TRBJ2-5; 10 bases are shared with TRBD1. The DNA end favors TRBJ2-7, so the J call may be wrong. CDR3 length: 16 amino acids. The germline gives CDR1 MDHEN, CDR2 SYDVKM. The CDR3 DNA follows: TGTGCCAGCAGTTTACGTCCGGGACAGGGGAGCTACGAGCAGTACTTC. This sequence encodes CASSLRPGQGSYEQYF.

The chain carries TRBV6-2 or TRBV6-3 and TRBJ2-7; 8 nucleotides line up with TRBD2. V lost 2 bases to trimming and J lost 0 bases; unmatched junction nucleotides: 3. The CDR3 runs to 15 residues. The germline gives CDR1 MNHEY, CDR2 SVGEGT. This CDR3 is CASSYEREFSYEQYF. As DNA, the CDR3 is TGTGCCAGCAGTTACGAGCGGGAGTTCTCCTACGAGCAGTACTTC.

The genes are TRBV12-5 and TRBJ1-1; 7 nucleotides line up with TRBD1. The CDR3 has 14 amino acids. V gave up 8 bases and J gave up 7 bases; unmatched junction bases: 13. CDR1 is LGHNT, CDR2 FRNRAP, per germline. CDR3 loop: CASSWGTVGGEAFF. DNA for the CDR3: TGTGCTAGTAGTTGGGGGACAGTCGGGGGTGAAGCTTTCTTT.

As DNA, the CDR3 is TGTGCCAGCAACCCCGGATTTACTGGGGTCCTCTACAATGAGCAGTTCTTC. It codes for CASNPGFTGVLYNEQFF. This chain joins TRBV6-6 and TRBJ2-1; D is ambiguous. V lost 7 bases and J lost 3, with 22 bases in between. The length of the CDR3 is 17 residues. Looked up from germline, CDR1 is MNHNY and CDR2 is SVGAGI (reference sequence).

The chain uses TRBV10-3 and TRBJ2-5, with D perhaps assigned TRBD1 or TRBD2 (6 bases each). In germline, CDR1 is ENHRY, CDR2 SYGVKD. Trimming cost V 8 bases and J 4 bases, with 17 bases left between them. There are 14 residues in the CDR3. As DNA, the CDR3 is TGTGCCATCCAAGGGACAAGGGGAGGAGAGACCCAGTACTTC. This encodes CAIQGTRGGETQYF.

There are a few counts of this clonotype. The rearrangement joins TRBV28 to TRBJ1-2; 8 bases map to TRBD1. The CDR3 runs to 17 residues. Germline-derived CDR1 and CDR2 are MDHEN and SYDVKM. Trimming cost V 8 bases and J 0 bases; bases outside gene matches: 14. The CDR3 DNA reads as TGTGCCAGCTCTACAAGGACAGGGATTAGGGCTAACTATGGCTACACCTTC. It translates to CASSTRTGIRANYGYTF.

The V call is TRBV6-1, the J call TRBJ2-2; 9 bases agree with TRBD2. The CDR3 totals 17 residues. Germline-derived CDR1 and CDR2 are MNHNS and SASEGT. V was pared by 6 bases and J by 4 bases, with 12 bases of the junction left unmatched. The CDR3 nucleotides read TGTGCCAGCAGCCGCAAGACTAGCGGAAGCTCCACCGGGGAGCTGTTTTTT. This sequence encodes CASSRKTSGSSTGELFF.

This clonotype was seen many times. This rearrangement joins TRBV29-1 to TRBJ2-3; D is unresolved. CDR1 is SQVTM and CDR2 is ANQGSEA in the germline V gene. The CDR3 loop spans 13 amino acids. Trimming left V 8 bases short and J 9 bases short, with 21 bases between. The CDR3 DNA is TGCAGCCACCCGGAGACGAACCGTGGGACGCAGTATTTT. This gives the protein CSHPETNRGTQYF.